The 23 T cell receptor beta chains in this list originate from one sample, sequenced in a study of T cells in Graves' hyperthyroidism and ophthalmopathy. RNA transcripts were the template for amplifying TCR beta CDR3 regions. In the first-round RT-PCR of the TCR CDR3, the HTBI primer set was used. In TCRdb, the multiplex PCR reads were re-called with MiXCR into one record per CDR3 protein. Of roughly 840,000 distinct CDR3 sequences listed, more than 30% are singletons. Sequenced sample: blood. These receptors originate from a man in his late teens or twenties with Graves' hyperthyroidism.

This clonotype is a singleton in its sample. The chain combines TRBV7-2 with TRBJ1-2; TRBD1 agrees at 7 bases. Germline V lookup: CDR1 SGHTA, CDR2 FQGNSA. The V segment lost 5 bases and the J segment 9 bases; nucleotides outside the gene matches: 15. This CDR3 is 15 amino acids long. DNA of the CDR3: TGTGCCAGCAGCCCACAGGGGTCGGTGAGAGGGAGCTACACCTTC. It encodes CASSPQGSVRGSYTF.

V is TRBV7-8 and J is TRBJ2-7, with a tentative D call TRBD1 (5 bases). CDR1 is SGHVS and CDR2 is FQNEAQ in the germline V gene. The CDR3 has 10 amino acids. CDR3 DNA sequence: TGTGCCAGCAGCTTAGAAAGGGGTCGTGTC. This translates into CASSLERGRV.

About this clonotype: Just one base apart from a much larger clone, this may be a read error. This rearrangement joins TRBV6-6 to TRBJ1-4; D unclear. Germline V gene sequence: CDR1 MNHNY, CDR2 SVGAGI (reference sequence). The CDR3 is made up of 15 amino acids. Trimming cost V 0 bases and J 7 bases, with 12 bases left between them. DNA of the CDR3: TGTGCCAGCAGTTACTCACAGAGCGTGGGTGAAAAACTGTTTTTT. Residues: CASSYSQSVGEKLFF.

This clonotype has just a few counts. The chain links TRBV7-9 to TRBJ2-7; 11 nucleotides align to TRBD1. The CDR3 loop spans 16 amino acids. Germline lookup yields CDR1 SEHNR and CDR2 FQNEAQ (reference sequence). J lost 4 bases, V lost 0 bases, and 5 bases had no gene match. CDR3 in amino acids: CASSLARDRGYYEQYF. The CDR3 DNA sequence: TGTGCCAGCAGCTTAGCAAGGGACAGGGGGTATTACGAGCAGTACTTC.

V usage is TRBV2 and J usage is TRBJ1-5; no clear D. In germline, CDR1 is SNHLY, CDR2 FYNNEI. This CDR3 has 14 residues. The V end was cut by 5 bases, the J end by 5 bases, with 13 bases between. In DNA, the CDR3 is TGTGCCAGCAGTTACACCCGCGGGGATCAGCCCCAGCATTTT. It encodes CASSYTRGDQPQHF.

V usage is TRBV20-1 and J usage is TRBJ2-5; no firm D call. Germline V gives CDR1 DFQATT, CDR2 SNEGSKA (reference sequence). V lost 7 bases and J 4 bases, leaving 10 bases between the germline ends. CDR3 size: 11 residues. The CDR3 region is CSEERRETQYF. DNA of the CDR3: TGCAGTGAGGAGAGGCGAGAGACCCAGTACTTC.

This clonotype has a count of ten or more. The chain employs TRBV7-8 and TRBJ2-7, with 10 bases lining up with TRBD2. The CDR3 loop spans 16 amino acids. V lost 5 bases to trimming and J lost 1 base; unmatched junction nucleotides: 8. The V gene's germline CDR1 is SGHVS and CDR2 FQNEAQ. In DNA, the CDR3 is TGTGCCAGCAGCCCTGAGGCTAGCGGGAGATCCTACGAGCAGTACTTC. Translating gives CASSPEASGRSYEQYF.

This clonotype was detected many times. The chain recombines TRBV29-1 with TRBJ1-6; TRBD1 matches 7 bases. This CDR3 region has 13 residues. J lost 9 bases, V lost 5 bases, and 7 bases had no gene match. Germline V gives CDR1 SQVTM, CDR2 ANQGSEA. Here the CDR3 DNA reads TGCAGCGTTCAAACAGGGGTGGGTTCACCCCTCCACTTT. This sequence encodes CSVQTGVGSPLHF.

The sample holds many counts of this clonotype. DNA of the CDR3: TGTGCCAGCAGTTTCCCTAGTTCCGGGGAGCTGTTTTTT. Its translation: CASSFPSSGELFF. The chain carries TRBV12-3 or TRBV12-4 and TRBJ2-2; D unresolved. Trimming left V 3 bases short and J 6 bases short, with 8 bases between. This CDR3 region has 13 residues.

This chain connects TRBV25-1 to TRBJ2-7, with D perhaps TRBD1 or TRBD2 (5 bases each). Trimming stripped 8 bases from V and 5 bases from J, with 19 bases between. The CDR3 runs to 14 residues. The germline CDR1 and CDR2 sequences are MGHDK and SYGVNS. The CDR3 region is CASSPRGAFHEQYF. The CDR3 DNA reads as TGTGCCAGCTCACCACGAGGGGCGTTCCACGAGCAGTACTTC.

This clonotype was seen ten or more times. V gene TRBV7-8 combines with J gene TRBJ1-1; D gene ambiguous. Looked up from germline, CDR1 is SGHVS and CDR2 is FQNEAQ. V lost 7 bases, J lost 1 base, and 10 bases lay in between. This CDR3 has 13 residues. CDR3 in DNA: TGTGCCAGCACGCTTATAAAGAACACTGAAGCTTTCTTT. Translated: CASTLIKNTEAFF.

The sample holds a few counts of this clonotype. This chain joins TRBV29-1 and TRBJ2-2; possibly TRBD2 for D (6 bases). The germline V and J ends were trimmed by 1 base and 2 bases, with 8 bases remaining between them. Germline V gene sequence: CDR1 SQVTM, CDR2 ANQGSEA. This CDR3 comprises 14 residues. The CDR3 loop reads CSVEAGLNTGELFF. Written as DNA, the CDR3 is TGCAGCGTTGAAGCGGGACTCAACACCGGGGAGCTGTTTTTT.

V is TRBV7-1 and J is TRBJ1-2, with D maybe TRBD1 (5 bases). TRBV7-1 is an open reading frame, and its role is uncertain. The CDR3 is made up of 13 amino acids. The V end lost 1 base, the J end lost 6 bases, and 9 bases lay between the germline ends. In DNA, the CDR3 is TGTGCCAGCAGCTCAGGGGACTCGGATGGCTACACCTTC. This gives the protein CASSSGDSDGYTF.

A note on this clonotype: Because the CDR3's place on the DNA is in doubt, the DNA is left out and the CDR3 is given as listed by TCRdb. The rearrangement uses TRBV7-2 and TRBJ2-2. CDR1 is SGHTA and CDR2 is FQGNSA in the germline V gene. The length of the CDR3 is 16 amino acids, counting both ends. This CDR3 reads CASSSPGQRTPGSCFF.

This clonotype was seen repeatedly, ten times or more. The chain has TRBV29-1 and TRBJ2-7, with 7 bases that match TRBD1. CDR1 is SQVTM, CDR2 ANQGSEA, per germline. The CDR3 consists of 12 residues. J lost 3 bases, V lost 5 bases, and 4 bases had no gene match. CDR3 in amino acids: CSVWTGIYEQYF. CDR3 sequence (DNA): TGCAGCGTTTGGACAGGAATCTACGAGCAGTACTTC.

This clonotype came up once. Being one base from a much bigger clone, this may be a read error. This chain's CDR3 is CASSLDHSNEKLLF. CDR3 nucleotides: TGTGCCAGCAGCTTAGACCACTCTAATGAAAAACTGCTTTTT. The chain is built from TRBV11-2 and TRBJ1-4; D uncertain. This CDR3 comprises 14 residues. CDR1 is SGHAT and CDR2 is FQNNGV in the germline V gene. The complete variable domain, with remaining parts taken from reference TRBV11-2 and TRBJ1-4, reads EAGVAQSPRYKIIEKRQSVAFWCNPISGHATLYWYQQILGQGPKLLIQFQNNGVVDDSQLPKDRFSAERLKGVDSTLKIQPAKLEDSAVYLCASSLDHSNEKLLFGSGTQLSVL.

The DNA for the CDR3 is TGTGCCAGCAGTTCCGCCGGAGGGCTCACTGAAGCTTTCTTT. Its translation: CASSSAGGLTEAFF. This chain joins TRBV12-3 or TRBV12-4 and TRBJ1-1; no firm D call. The CDR3 covers 14 residues. V was cut by 4 bases and J by 4 bases, with 13 bases left in between.

The chain is built from TRBV20-1 and TRBJ2-5, with D hard to call. This CDR3 spans 14 amino acids. V was pared by 2 bases and J by 2 bases, with 12 bases between. From germline, CDR1 is DFQATT and CDR2 SNEGSKA (reference sequence). The CDR3 is CSARNVRSQETQYF. CDR3 DNA sequence: TGCAGTGCTAGAAATGTACGATCGCAAGAGACCCAGTACTTC.

This clonotype has more than one count but fewer than ten. The rearrangement joins TRBV19 to TRBJ1-1; D gene unclear. V lost 3 bases and J 5 bases, leaving 16 bases between the germline ends. Germline V gene data show CDR1 as LNHDA and CDR2 as SQIVND (reference sequence). The CDR3 consists of 15 residues. The CDR3 DNA follows: TGTGCCAGTAGTATTGGCCCGCGAGGTGGGACTGAAGCTTTCTTT. Amino acids: CASSIGPRGGTEAFF.

The chain links TRBV2 to TRBJ1-4, with 7 nucleotides matching TRBD1. The germline V gene encodes CDR1 SNHLY and CDR2 FYNNEI. This CDR3 comprises 14 residues. V was clipped by 5 bases and J by 8 bases; unmatched bases: 8. The CDR3: CASSIRQGPEKLFF. The CDR3 nucleotides read TGTGCCAGCAGTATTCGACAGGGTCCCGAAAAACTGTTTTTT.

The rearrangement joins TRBV7-9 to TRBJ1-6, with 9 positions matching TRBD1. The trim removed 6 bases at V and 2 bases at J, leaving 5 bases unmatched. The CDR3 has 16 residues. Germline V CDR1 and CDR2: SEHNR, FQNEAQ (reference sequence). The CDR3 is CASSPGTGTYNSPLHF. The CDR3 coding sequence is TGTGCCAGCAGTCCCGGGACAGGGACCTATAATTCACCCCTCCACTTT. Based on the CDR3 plus reference TRBV7-9 and TRBJ1-6, the full variable domain is DTGVSQNPRHKITKRGQNVTFRCDPISEHNRLYWYRQTLGQGPEFLTYFQNEAQLEKSRLLSDRFSAERPKGSFSTLEIQRTEQGDSAMYLCASSPGTGTYNSPLHFGNGTRLTVT.

There are a few counts of this clonotype. V usage is TRBV5-1 and J usage is TRBJ2-2, with 8 bases matching TRBD1. Germline V lookup: CDR1 SGHRS, CDR2 YFSETQ. J lost 4 bases, V lost 4 bases, and 12 bases had no gene match. The CDR3 covers 17 residues. CDR3 coding DNA: TGCGCCAGCAGCCCCCTGACAGGGGAGTGGGGCACCGGGGAGCTGTTTTTT. Amino acids: CASSPLTGEWGTGELFF.

The chain links TRBV20-1 to TRBJ1-2; 9 nucleotides match TRBD1. Germline lookup yields CDR1 DFQATT and CDR2 SNEGSKA (reference sequence). After removal of 6 bases from V and 8 bases from J, the junction contained 10 bases not matched to a gene. The CDR3 length is 13 residues. In nucleotides, the CDR3 is TGCAGTGCCACCGACGGACAGGGGAACGGCTACACCTTC. It specifies CSATDGQGNGYTF.